The source of this TCR beta chain is a study of cytomegalovirus exposure and HLA in healthy donors. General study findings and limits: One cluster of highly shared sequence variants probably arose as a sequencing artifact. Most TCR sequences showed up rarely, but some public TCRs showed up in many donors. When a later analysis was performed, an Asian-associated ancestry cluster reportedly had fewer N-insertions than the approximately 700-donor mean.

The PCR ran on 60 Vbeta and 13 Jbeta primers. TCRdb keeps only in-frame clones here, not all; method: immunoSEQ multiplex PCR. The sample consists of under 150,000 clones, approximately 80% of them appearing once. About this clone: Its antigen is unidentified.

The receptor was isolated from a man between 50 and 59 years old in good health and CMV-seronegative. Input material: PBMCs.

The DNA for the CDR3 is TGTGCCAGTAGTGGGACAGGGGGCTGGGATACGCAGTATTTT. Protein product: CASSGTGGWDTQYF. This chain uses TRBV19 with TRBJ2-3, with TRBD1 matching over 12 bases. CDR1 is LNHDA, CDR2 SQIVND, per germline (reference sequence). V lost 5 bases, J lost 6 bases, and 3 bases stayed unmatched. The CDR3 extends over 14 amino acids.